The present entry profiles one T cell receptor beta chain with its context. Its antigen remains unknown. This specimen comes from a study of T cell repertoires in cytomegalovirus infection. This CDR3 contains 18 residues. The V and J ends lost 2 bases and 4 bases, in that order; junction bases with no gene match: 9. CDR1 MNHEY and CDR2 SVGEGT come from the germline V gene. One entry per CDR3 protein results from TCRdb running MiXCR on the reads. This table has 20,000 to 25,000 distinct CDR3 sequences, around two fifths appearing once. The genes are TRBV6-2 or TRBV6-3 and TRBJ2-5; the match to TRBD2 covers 14 bases. The sequencing used CD8+ T cells from cultured PBMCs, collected from culture after CMV antigen stimulation. The sequence came from a human donor in good health (CMV status not recorded). Some clones in this sample may be carry-over from other donors' samples. CDR3 sequence: CASSYRGTSGSRLETQYF. CDR3 in DNA: TGTGCCAGCAGTTACCGCGGGACTAGCGGGAGCCGGTTAGAGACCCAGTACTTC.